This paragraph covers one T cell receptor (beta chain) sequence. This sample was taken from a study of control samples from healthy donors and cancer patients. This CDR3 has 16 residues. V lost 1 base, J lost 0 bases, and 7 bases lay in between. The germline V gene encodes CDR1 SEHNR and CDR2 FQNEAQ (reference sequence). TCRdb keeps only in-frame clones here, not all; method: immunoSEQ multiplex PCR. The data hold roughly 180,000 clones, with around 92% observed a single time. The clonotype was recovered from a woman in her thirties or forties in good health. The sequencing input was blood. The chain links TRBV7-9 to TRBJ2-6, with D unclear. CDR3: CASSLVSTSGANVLTF. In nucleotides, the CDR3 is TGTGCCAGCAGCTTAGTCTCGACCTCTGGGGCCAACGTCCTGACTTTC. The entire variable domain, with the rest obtained from reference TRBV7-9 and TRBJ2-6, is as follows: DTGVSQNPRHKITKRGQNVTFRCDPISEHNRLYWYRQTLGQGPEFLTYFQNEAQLEKSRLLSDRFSAERPKGSFSTLEIQRTEQGDSAMYLCASSLVSTSGANVLTFGAGSRLTVL.